This TCR beta chain derives from a study of cytomegalovirus exposure and HLA in healthy donors. About the study: Falling in the Caucasian-associated ancestry cluster were about 80% of approximately 410 genotyped donors. Study-wide results and caveats: An Asian-associated ancestry cluster reportedly showed fewer N-insertions than the roughly 600-donor mean in a later analysis. A later analysis appeared to link common viral pathogens to several of the most significant clusters. Available immune exposure information covered CMV serostatus only.

This clone was detected once. Its cognate antigen is unknown. The PCR was carried out with 60 Vbeta primers and 13 Jbeta primers. Sequenced by immunoSEQ multiplex PCR; TCRdb stores in-frame clones only, minus some. The sample lists approximately 150,000 clones; approximately 77% were seen once. V lost 0 bases and J lost 4, with 10 bases in between. CDR3 length: 15 amino acids. The germline CDR1 and CDR2 sequences are SGHAT and FQNNGV. The sequence came from a man aged 25-45 years in good health and CMV-seropositive. The gene calls are TRBV11-2 and TRBJ1-3, with D tentatively TRBD1 (5 bases). The sequenced sample consisted of PBMCs. This chain's CDR3 is CASSLDKGLGNTIYF. CDR3 DNA sequence: TGTGCCAGCAGCTTAGACAAGGGGTTGGGAAACACCATATATTTT. Based on the CDR3 plus reference TRBV11-2 and TRBJ1-3, the full variable domain is EAGVAQSPRYKIIEKRQSVAFWCNPISGHATLYWYQQILGQGPKLLIQFQNNGVVDDSQLPKDRFSAERLKGVDSTLKIQPAKLEDSAVYLCASSLDKGLGNTIYFGEGSWLTVV.